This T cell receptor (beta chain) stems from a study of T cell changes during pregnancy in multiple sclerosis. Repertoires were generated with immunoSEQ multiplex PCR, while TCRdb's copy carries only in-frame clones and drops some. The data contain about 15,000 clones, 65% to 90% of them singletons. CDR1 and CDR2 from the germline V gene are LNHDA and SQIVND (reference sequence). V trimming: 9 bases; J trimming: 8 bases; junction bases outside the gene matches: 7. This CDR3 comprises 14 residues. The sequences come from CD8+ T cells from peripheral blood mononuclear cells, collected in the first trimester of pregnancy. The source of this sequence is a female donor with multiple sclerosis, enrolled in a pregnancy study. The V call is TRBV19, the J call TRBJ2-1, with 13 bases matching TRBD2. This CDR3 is CASSGLAGAHEQFF. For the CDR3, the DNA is TGTGCCAGCTCCGGACTAGCGGGAGCACATGAGCAGTTCTTC.